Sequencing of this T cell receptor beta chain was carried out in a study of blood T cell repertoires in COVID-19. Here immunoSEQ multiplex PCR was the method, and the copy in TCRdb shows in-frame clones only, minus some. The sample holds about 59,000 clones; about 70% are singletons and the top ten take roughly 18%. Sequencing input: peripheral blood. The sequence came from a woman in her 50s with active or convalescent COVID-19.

The CDR3 DNA is TGCGCCAGCAGCCTACTAACTATGGACAGGGGGAAGGAGCAGTTCTTC. This sequence encodes CASSLLTMDRGKEQFF. The chain has TRBV5-1 and TRBJ2-1, with TRBD1 matching over 10 bases. The germline V gene encodes CDR1 SGHRS and CDR2 YFSETQ. This CDR3 region has 16 residues. V lost 4 bases to trimming and J lost 10 bases; unmatched junction nucleotides: 14.